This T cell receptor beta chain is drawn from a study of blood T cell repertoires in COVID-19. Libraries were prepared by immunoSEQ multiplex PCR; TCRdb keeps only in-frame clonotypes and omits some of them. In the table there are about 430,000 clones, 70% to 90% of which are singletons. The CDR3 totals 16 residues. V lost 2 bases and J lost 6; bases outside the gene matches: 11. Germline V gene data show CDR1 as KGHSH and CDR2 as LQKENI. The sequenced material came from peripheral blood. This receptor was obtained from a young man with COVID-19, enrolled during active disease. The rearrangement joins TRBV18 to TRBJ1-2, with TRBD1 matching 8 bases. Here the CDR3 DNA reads TGTGCCAGCTCACCAAACTTGTTACAGGGGGTGGATGGCTACACCTTC. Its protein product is CASSPNLLQGVDGYTF.